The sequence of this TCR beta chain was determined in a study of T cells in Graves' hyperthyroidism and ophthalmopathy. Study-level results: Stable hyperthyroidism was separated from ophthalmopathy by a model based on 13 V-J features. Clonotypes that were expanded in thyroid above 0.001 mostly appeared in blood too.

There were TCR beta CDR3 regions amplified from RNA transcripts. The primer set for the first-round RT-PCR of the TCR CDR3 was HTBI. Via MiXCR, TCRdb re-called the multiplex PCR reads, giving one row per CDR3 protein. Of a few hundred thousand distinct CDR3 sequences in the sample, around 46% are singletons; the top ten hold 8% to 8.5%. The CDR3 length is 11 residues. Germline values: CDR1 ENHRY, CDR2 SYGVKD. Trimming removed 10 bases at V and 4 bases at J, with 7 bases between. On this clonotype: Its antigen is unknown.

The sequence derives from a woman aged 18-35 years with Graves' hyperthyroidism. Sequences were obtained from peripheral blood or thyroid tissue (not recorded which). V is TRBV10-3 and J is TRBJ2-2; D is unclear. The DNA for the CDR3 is TGTGCCAGCACGGTCACCGGGGAGCTGTTTTTT. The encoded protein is CASTVTGELFF.